This T cell receptor beta chain was captured in a study of early T cells in non-severe SARS-CoV-2 infection (dated by TCRdb to the early 2020s). About the study as a whole: Bulk RNA from unsorted whole blood was used for TCR sequencing, so alpha and beta chains could not be paired. Overall study outcomes, separate from this receptor: VDJdb matching was skewed toward anti-spike CD8 responses and likely underestimated virus-specific expansions by missing private and CD4 specificities.

Set within a cohort of healthcare workers in London, UK, this nested case-control study involved weekly PCR testing of nasopharyngeal swabs along with blood sampling. Between 23 and 31 March 2020, the week of the UK lockdown, healthcare workers were enrolled and then followed up weekly for as long as 16 weeks. Trimming accounts for 5 bases at V and 2 bases at J, while the number of junction bases matched to no gene is 6. According to the germline V gene, CDR1 reads SGHTA and CDR2 reads FQGNSA. Including cysteine and phenylalanine, the CDR3 has 16 amino acids. Only the CDR3 portion is preserved as DNA: 48 bases, with reading frame beginning at the first base. In its sample, this clonotype was seen many times. Its antigen is still unknown. No much larger clonotype is one base removed from it; base qualities were not supplied. Libraries were prepared through 5' RACE. Sequenced using a NextSeq 500. To correct for sequencing error and PCR bias, the TCR library protocol tagged individual cDNA molecules with unique molecular identifiers. Sequencing covered both TCR alpha and beta chains, and within each sample the abundances of alpha and beta sequences were tightly co-correlated. Per the source publication's procedure: V gene, J gene and CDR3 annotation of TCR sequences was performed with Decombinator V4. TCRs were defined as expanded if a significant change between any two time points was detected under a Poisson model with p below 0.0001. TCR abundances were normalised to the total number of TCRs sequenced per sample and expressed as counts per million. MAIT TCRs were defined by TRAV1-2 paired with TRAJ12, TRAJ20 or TRAJ33, and iNKT TCRs by TRAV10 paired with TRAJ18. A search of VDJdb, accessed on 1 November 2021, was run for TCRs annotated to CMV, EBV and SARS-CoV-2, with TCRs annotated for multiple antigens excluded. TCRdb trimmed the raw reads at Q25, called clones with MiXCR and kept productive beta chains. Entries that share a CDR3 protein sequence are merged under the most common genes and DNA. Clone size and V and J calls follow TCRdb, not the original study. For this sample the table gives about 49,000 distinct CDR3 sequences, of which about 6% were detected only once. Less than 3.5% of the sample goes to the ten largest clones.

The sample was whole blood, taken at baseline. The rearranged chain carries TRBV7-2 and TRBJ2-2, with 9 bases in between that match TRBD1. This receptor was obtained from an adult who was a healthcare worker with PCR-confirmed SARS-CoV-2 infection or an uninfected control (not recorded which). CDR3 reads: CASSPGQGYNTGELFF. In nucleotides, the sequence is TGTGCCAGCAGCCCGGGACAGGGATATAACACCGGGGAGCTGTTTTTT. With the rest looked up from the reference TRBV7-2 and TRBJ2-2 genes rather than sequenced, the full variable domain is GAGVSQSPSNKVTEKGKDVELRCDPISGHTALYWYRQSLGQGLEFLIYFQGNSAPDKSGLPSDRFSAERTGGSVSTLTIQRTQQEDSAVYLCASSPGQGYNTGELFFGEGSRLTVL.